This T cell receptor (beta chain) was sequenced in a study of TIL therapy for anti-PD-1-resistant metastatic lung cancer. Study details: Median patient age was about 56, ranging roughly 35-85 years.

The CDR3 runs to 15 residues. The germline V gene has CDR1 SGHDT and CDR2 YYEEEE. Trimming took off 3 bases at V and 3 bases at J, with 13 bases between the two ends. The libraries were made with immunoSEQ v3. Libraries were prepared by immunoSEQ multiplex PCR; TCRdb keeps only in-frame clonotypes and omits some of them. The sample holds roughly 60,000 clones, roughly 84% seen once. Time point denoted: pre-treatment sample, taken before nivolumab and TIL therapy. The specimen was blood, collected at baseline. The chain combines TRBV5-6 with TRBJ2-1; D gene uncertain. The TCR sequence derives from a person aged 25-79 years with non-small cell lung cancer. CDR3 region: CASSSRTRSYNEQFF. The CDR3, as DNA: TGTGCCAGCAGCTCCCGGACGCGCAGCTACAATGAGCAGTTCTTC.